Reported below is one T cell receptor beta chain. CDR1 and CDR2 (germline): LGHDT, YNNKEL (reference sequence). The V and J ends lost 3 bases and 1 base, in that order; junction bases with no gene match: 6. The CDR3 totals 16 residues. The data originate from a study of blood T cell repertoires in COVID-19. Study at large: PBMCs, B-cell-depleted T cells, or T cells provided the cDNA or gDNA that made up the material.

Clones were sequenced by immunoSEQ multiplex PCR, and TCRdb holds only the in-frame ones, with some missing. The sample shows about 210,000 clones, over 75% of them seen only once. The J gene is TRBJ2-3, the V gene TRBV3-1 (or the pseudogene TRBV3-2); 8 nucleotides match TRBD2. This TCR was sampled from a woman aged 70 to 79 with COVID-19, enrolled during active disease. Material: peripheral blood. CDR3 loop: CASSQRAGARTDTQYF. In DNA, the CDR3 is TGTGCCAGCAGCCAGAGAGCGGGAGCTCGCACAGATACGCAGTATTTT.